The sequence of this T cell receptor (beta chain) was determined in a study of blood T cells in healthy people across ages. Germline V gives CDR1 SGHDT, CDR2 YYEEEE. V gave up 4 bases and J gave up 4 bases; unmatched junction bases: 10. The CDR3 has 16 amino acids. It was with a sample-barcoded 5' primer and a J-beta primer mix that a second PCR of roughly 7 to 12 cycles was run. TCRdb reanalysed the 5' RACE reads using MiXCR and keeps one entry per CDR3 protein. In the table there are some 900,000 distinct CDR3 sequences, about 28% of which are singletons. The gene calls are TRBV5-6 and TRBJ2-3; 9 positions agree with TRBD2. The sample taken for sequencing was blood. The source of this sequence is a woman of 80 years or more in good health. CDR3 amino acids: CASSTLGAGGSDTQYF. CDR3 DNA: TGTGCCAGCAGCACCCTGGGGGCGGGGGGGTCAGATACGCAGTATTTT.